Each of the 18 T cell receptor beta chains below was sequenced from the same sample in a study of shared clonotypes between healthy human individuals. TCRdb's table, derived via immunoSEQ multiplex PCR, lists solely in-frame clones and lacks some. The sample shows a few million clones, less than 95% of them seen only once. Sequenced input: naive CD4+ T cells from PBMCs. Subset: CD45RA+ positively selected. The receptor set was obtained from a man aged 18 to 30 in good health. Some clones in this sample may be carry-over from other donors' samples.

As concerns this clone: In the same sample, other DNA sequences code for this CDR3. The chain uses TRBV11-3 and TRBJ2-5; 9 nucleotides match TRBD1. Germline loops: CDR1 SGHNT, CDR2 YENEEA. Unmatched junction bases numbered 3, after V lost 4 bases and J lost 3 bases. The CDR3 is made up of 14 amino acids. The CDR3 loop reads CASSSRTGEETQYF. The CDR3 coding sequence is TGTGCCAGCAGCTCCCGGACAGGGGAAGAGACCCAGTACTTC.

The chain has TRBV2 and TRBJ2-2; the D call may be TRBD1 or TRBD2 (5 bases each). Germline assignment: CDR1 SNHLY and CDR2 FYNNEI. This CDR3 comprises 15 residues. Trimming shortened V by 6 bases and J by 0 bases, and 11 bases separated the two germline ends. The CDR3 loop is CASRGTLPNTGELFF. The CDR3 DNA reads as TGTGCCAGCAGGGGGACCCTTCCGAACACCGGGGAGCTGTTTTTT.

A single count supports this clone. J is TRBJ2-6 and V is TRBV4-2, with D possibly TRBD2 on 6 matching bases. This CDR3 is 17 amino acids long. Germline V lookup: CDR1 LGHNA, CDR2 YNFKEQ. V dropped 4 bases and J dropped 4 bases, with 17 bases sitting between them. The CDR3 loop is CASSPRSSGGGANVLTF. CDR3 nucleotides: TGTGCCAGCAGCCCCCGAAGCAGCGGAGGGGGGGCCAACGTCCTGACTTTC.

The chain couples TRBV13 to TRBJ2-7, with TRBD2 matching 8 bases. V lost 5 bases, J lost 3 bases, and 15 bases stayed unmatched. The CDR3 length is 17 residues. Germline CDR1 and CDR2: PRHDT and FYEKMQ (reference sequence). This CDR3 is CASSPPGGARRGYEQYF. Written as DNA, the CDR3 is TGTGCCAGCAGCCCGCCCGGGGGGGCCCGGCGGGGCTACGAGCAGTACTTC.

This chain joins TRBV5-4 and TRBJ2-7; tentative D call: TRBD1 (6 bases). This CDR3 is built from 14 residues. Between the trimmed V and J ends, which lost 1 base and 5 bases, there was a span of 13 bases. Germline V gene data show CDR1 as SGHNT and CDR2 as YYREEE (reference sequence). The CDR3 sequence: CASSLKRGFHEQYF. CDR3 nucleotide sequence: TGTGCCAGCAGCTTGAAAAGGGGGTTCCACGAGCAGTACTTC. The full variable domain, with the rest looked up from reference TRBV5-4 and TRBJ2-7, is ETGVTQSPTHLIKTRGQQVTLRCSSQSGHNTVSWYQQALGQGPQFIFQYYREEENGRGNFPPRFSGLQFPNYSSELNVNALELDDSALYLCASSLKRGFHEQYFGPGTRLTVT.

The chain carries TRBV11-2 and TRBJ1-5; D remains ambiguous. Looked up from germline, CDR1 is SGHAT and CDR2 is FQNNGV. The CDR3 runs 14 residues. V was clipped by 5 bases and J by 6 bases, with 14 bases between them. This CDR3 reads CASSSDFGTQPQHF. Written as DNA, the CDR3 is TGTGCCAGCAGCAGTGATTTTGGCACTCAGCCCCAGCATTTT.

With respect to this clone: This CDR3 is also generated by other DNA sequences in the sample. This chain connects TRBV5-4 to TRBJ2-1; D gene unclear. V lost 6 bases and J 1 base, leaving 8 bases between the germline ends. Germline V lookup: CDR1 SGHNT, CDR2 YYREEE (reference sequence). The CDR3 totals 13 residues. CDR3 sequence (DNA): TGTGCCAGCACCCTTGATTCCTACAATGAGCAGTTCTTC. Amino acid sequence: CASTLDSYNEQFF.

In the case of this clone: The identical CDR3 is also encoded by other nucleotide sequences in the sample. CDR3 amino acids: CAISGTANTGELFF. The CDR3 region has the DNA TGTGCCATCAGTGGGACTGCGAACACCGGGGAGCTGTTTTTT. This chain joins TRBV10-3 and TRBJ2-2, with a possible D match to TRBD2 (5 bases). Germline V CDR1 and CDR2: ENHRY, SYGVKD. V lost 4 bases, J lost 0 bases, and 6 bases lay in between. CDR3 length: 14 residues.

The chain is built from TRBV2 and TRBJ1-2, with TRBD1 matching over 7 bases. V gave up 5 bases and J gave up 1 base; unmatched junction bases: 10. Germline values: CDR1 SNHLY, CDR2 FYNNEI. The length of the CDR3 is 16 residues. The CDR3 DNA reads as TGTGCCAGCAGTCCCGACGGGACAGCGGGTAACTATGGCTACACCTTC. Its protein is CASSPDGTAGNYGYTF.

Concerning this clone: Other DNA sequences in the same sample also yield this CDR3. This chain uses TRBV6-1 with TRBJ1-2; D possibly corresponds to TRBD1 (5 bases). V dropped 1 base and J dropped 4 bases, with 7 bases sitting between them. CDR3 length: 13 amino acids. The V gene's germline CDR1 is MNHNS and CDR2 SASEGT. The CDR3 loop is CASSEGGGYGYTF. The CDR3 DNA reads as TGTGCCAGCAGTGAAGGGGGGGGCTATGGCTACACCTTC.

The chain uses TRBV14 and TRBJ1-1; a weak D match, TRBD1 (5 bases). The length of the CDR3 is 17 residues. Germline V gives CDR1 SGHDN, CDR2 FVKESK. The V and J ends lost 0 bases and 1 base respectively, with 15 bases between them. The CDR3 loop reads CASSQETNLRGNTEAFF. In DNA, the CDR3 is TGTGCCAGCAGCCAAGAGACTAATCTTAGGGGGAACACTGAAGCTTTCTTT.

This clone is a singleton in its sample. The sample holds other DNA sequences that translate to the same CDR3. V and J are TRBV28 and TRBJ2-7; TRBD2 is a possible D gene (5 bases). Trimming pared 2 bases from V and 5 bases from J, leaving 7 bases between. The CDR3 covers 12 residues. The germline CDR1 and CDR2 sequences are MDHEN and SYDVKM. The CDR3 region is CASSLVGNEQYF. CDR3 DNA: TGTGCCAGCAGTTTAGTCGGGAACGAGCAGTACTTC. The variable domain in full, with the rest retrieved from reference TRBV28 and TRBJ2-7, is DVKVTQSSRYLVKRTGEKVFLECVQDMDHENMFWYRQDPGLGLRLIYFSYDVKMKEKGDIPEGYSVSREKKERFSLILESASTNQTSMYLCASSLVGNEQYFGPGTRLTVT.

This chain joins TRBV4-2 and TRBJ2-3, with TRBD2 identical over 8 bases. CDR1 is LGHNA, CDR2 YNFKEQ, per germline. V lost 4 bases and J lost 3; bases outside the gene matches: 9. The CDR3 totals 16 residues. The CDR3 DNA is TGTGCCAGCAGCCCCGATGGCGGGAGGATGACAGATACGCAGTATTTT. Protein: CASSPDGGRMTDTQYF.

Written as DNA, the CDR3 is TGTGCCAGCAGGCCCGGGGGGGGAACTAACTATGGCTACACCTTC. Amino acids: CASRPGGGTNYGYTF. This chain joins TRBV6-4 and TRBJ1-2; maybe TRBD1 (5 bases). CDR3 length: 15 amino acids. The germline V gene encodes CDR1 MRHNA and CDR2 SNTAGT. V lost 6 bases and J lost 0, with 14 bases in between.

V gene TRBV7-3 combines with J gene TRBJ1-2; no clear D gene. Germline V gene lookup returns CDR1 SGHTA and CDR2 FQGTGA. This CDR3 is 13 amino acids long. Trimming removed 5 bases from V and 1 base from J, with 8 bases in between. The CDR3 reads CASSPGNNYGYTF. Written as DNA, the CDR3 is TGTGCCAGCAGCCCCGGGAATAACTATGGCTACACCTTC.

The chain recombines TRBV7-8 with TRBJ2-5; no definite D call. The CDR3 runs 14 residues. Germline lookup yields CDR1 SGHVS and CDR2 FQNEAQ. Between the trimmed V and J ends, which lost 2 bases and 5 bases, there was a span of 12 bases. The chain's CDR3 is CASSLSLAGETQYF. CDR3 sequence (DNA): TGTGCCAGCAGCTTATCCCTGGCCGGGGAGACCCAGTACTTC.

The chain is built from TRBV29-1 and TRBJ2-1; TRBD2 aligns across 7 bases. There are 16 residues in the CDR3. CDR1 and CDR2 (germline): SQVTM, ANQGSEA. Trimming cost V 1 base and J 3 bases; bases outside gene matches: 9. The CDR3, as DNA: TGCAGCGTTGAAGGGAGAACCGGGACTAACTACAATGAGCAGTTCTTC. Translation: CSVEGRTGTNYNEQFF.

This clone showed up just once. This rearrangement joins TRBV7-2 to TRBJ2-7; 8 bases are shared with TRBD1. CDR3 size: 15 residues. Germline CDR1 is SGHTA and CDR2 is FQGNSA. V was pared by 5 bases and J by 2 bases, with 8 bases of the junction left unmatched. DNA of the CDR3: TGTGCCAGCAGCCCGTTTGTGGGACAGGCCTACGAGCAGTACTTC. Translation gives CASSPFVGQAYEQYF.